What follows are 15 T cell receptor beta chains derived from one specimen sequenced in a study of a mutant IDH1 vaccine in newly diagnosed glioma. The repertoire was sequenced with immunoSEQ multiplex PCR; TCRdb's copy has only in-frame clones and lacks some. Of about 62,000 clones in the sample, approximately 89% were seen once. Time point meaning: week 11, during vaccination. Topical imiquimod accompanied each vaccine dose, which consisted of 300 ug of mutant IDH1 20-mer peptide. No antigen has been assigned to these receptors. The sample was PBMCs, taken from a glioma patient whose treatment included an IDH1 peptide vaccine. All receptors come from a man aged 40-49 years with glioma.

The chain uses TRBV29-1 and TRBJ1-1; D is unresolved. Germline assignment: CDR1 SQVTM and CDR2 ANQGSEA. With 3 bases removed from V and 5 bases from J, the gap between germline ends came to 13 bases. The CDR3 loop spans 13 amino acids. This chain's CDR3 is CSVEASPGTEAFF. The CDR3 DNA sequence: TGCAGCGTTGAGGCAAGTCCAGGAACTGAAGCTTTCTTT.

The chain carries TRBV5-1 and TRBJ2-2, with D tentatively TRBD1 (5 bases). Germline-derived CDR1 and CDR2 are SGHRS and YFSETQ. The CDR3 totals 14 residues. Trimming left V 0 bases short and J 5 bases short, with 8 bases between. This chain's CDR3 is CASSLEYRTGELFF. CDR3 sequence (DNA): TGCGCCAGCAGCTTGGAGTACAGGACCGGGGAGCTGTTTTTT.

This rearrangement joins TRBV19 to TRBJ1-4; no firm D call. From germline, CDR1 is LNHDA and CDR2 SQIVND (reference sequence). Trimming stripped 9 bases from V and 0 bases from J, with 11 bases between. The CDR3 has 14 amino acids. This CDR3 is CASQDGATNEKLFF. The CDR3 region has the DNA TGTGCCAGCCAGGACGGAGCAACTAATGAAAAACTGTTTTTT.

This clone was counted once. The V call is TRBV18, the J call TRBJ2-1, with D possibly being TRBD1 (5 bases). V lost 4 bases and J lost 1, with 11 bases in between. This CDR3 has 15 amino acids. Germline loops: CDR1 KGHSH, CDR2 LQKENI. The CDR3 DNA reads TGTGCCAGCTCACTACAGGCCGTATCCTACAATGAGCAGTTCTTC. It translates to CASSLQAVSYNEQFF.

CDR3 in DNA: TGCGCCAGCAGCCAACGCAATACGCAGTATTTT. This encodes CASSQRNTQYF. The chain has TRBV4-1 and TRBJ2-3, with D unclear. The CDR3 runs to 11 residues. V dropped 2 bases and J dropped 7 bases, with 4 bases sitting between them. Germline V lookup: CDR1 MGHRA, CDR2 YSYEKL.

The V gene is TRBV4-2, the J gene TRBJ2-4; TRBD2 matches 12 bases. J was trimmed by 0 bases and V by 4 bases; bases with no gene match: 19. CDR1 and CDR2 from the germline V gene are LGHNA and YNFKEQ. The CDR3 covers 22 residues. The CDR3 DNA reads TGTGCCAGCAGCCCCACGGCACTAGCGGGAGGACCAGGAGCCCTAGCCAAAAACATTCAGTACTTC. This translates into CASSPTALAGGPGALAKNIQYF.

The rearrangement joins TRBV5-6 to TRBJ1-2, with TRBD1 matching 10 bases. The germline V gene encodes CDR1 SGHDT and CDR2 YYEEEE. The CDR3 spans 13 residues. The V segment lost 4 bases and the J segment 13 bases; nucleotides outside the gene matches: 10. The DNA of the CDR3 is TGTGCCAGCAGCAGGGGACAGGGGCTCTTTCCCACCTTC. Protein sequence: CASSRGQGLFPTF.

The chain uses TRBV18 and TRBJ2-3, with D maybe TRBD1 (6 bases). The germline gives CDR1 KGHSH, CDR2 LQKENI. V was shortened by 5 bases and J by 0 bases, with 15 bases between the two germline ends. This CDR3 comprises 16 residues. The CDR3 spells CASSSGQSPSTDTQYF. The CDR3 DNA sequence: TGTGCCAGCTCATCAGGACAGAGTCCTAGCACAGATACGCAGTATTTT.

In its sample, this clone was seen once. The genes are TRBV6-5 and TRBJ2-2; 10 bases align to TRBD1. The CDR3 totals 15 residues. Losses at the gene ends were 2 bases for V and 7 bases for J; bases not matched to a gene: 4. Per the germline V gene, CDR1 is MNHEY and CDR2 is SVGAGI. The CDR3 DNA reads TGTGCCAGCAGTTACGGGACAGGGGCGGGCGGGGAGCTGTTTTTT. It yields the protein CASSYGTGAGGELFF.

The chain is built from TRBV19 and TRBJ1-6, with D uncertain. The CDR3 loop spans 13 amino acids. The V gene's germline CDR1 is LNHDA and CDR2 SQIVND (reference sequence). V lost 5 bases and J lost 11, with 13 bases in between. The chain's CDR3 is CASSPARSTPLHF. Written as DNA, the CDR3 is TGTGCCAGTAGTCCGGCCAGATCGACACCCCTCCACTTT.

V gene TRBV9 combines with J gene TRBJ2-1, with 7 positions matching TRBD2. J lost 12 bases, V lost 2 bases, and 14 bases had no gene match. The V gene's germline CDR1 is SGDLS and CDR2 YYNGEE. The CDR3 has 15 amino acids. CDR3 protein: CASSVSGTTGPMQFF. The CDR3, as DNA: TGTGCCAGCAGCGTGTCTGGGACTACCGGTCCCATGCAGTTCTTC. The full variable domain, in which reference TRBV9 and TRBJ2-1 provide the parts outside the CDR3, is DSGVTQTPKHLITATGQRVTLRCSPRSGDLSVYWYQQSLDQGLQFLIQYYNGEERAKGNILERFSAQQFPDLHSELNLSSLELGDSALYFCASSVSGTTGPMQFFGPGTRLTVL.

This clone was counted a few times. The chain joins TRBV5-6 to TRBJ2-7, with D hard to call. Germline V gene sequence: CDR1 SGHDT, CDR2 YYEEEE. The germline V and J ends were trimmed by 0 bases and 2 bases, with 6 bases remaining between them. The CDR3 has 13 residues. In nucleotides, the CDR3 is TGTGCCAGCAGCTTGGACGGGCCCTACGAGCAGTACTTC. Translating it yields CASSLDGPYEQYF.

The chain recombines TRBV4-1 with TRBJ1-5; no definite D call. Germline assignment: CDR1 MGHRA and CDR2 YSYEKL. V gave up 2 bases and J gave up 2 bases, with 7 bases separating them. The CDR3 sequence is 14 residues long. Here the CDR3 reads CASSQPGRNQPQHF. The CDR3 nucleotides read TGCGCCAGCAGCCAACCTGGTCGCAATCAGCCCCAGCATTTT.

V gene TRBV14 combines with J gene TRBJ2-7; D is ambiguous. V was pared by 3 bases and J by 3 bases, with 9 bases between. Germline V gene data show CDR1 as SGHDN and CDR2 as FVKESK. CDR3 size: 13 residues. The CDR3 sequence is CASSQTNSYEQYV. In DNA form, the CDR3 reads TGTGCCAGCAGCCAGACGAACAGCTACGAGCAGTACGTC.

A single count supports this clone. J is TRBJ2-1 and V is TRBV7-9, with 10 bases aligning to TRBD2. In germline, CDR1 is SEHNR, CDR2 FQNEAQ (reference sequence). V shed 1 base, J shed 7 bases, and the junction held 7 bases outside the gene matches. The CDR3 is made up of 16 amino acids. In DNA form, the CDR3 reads TGTGCCAGCAGCTTAGACGGTGGTAGCGGGAGGAATGAGCAGTTCTTC. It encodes CASSLDGGSGRNEQFF.